This passage covers 4 T cell receptor beta chains from one sample sequenced in a study of blood T cell repertoires in COVID-19 (dated by TCRdb to the early 2020s). The receptor library was made with the immunoSEQ multiplex PCR assay. TCRdb holds this immuneACCESS table with in-frame rearrangements only. Some clones are missing; in checked studies, unresolved V genes explain under half, and the rest has no known cause. This sample has 68,000 or so clones in its table, and 75% to 90% of those were observed once. The ten largest clones represent roughly 2.4% of the sample. The sequenced sample consisted of peripheral blood. The receptors were sampled from a human donor in a cohort sampled during active COVID-19.

The chain has TRBV6-5 and TRBJ2-2; D is perhaps TRBD2 (6 bases). This CDR3 region has 13 residues. The germline V gene has CDR1 MNHEY and CDR2 SVGAGI. V dropped 5 bases and J dropped 4 bases, with 8 bases sitting between them. For the CDR3, the DNA is TGTGCCAGCAGTCAGCGGGCCACCGGGGAGCTGTTTTTT. Protein: CASSQRATGELFF.

The genes are TRBV27 and TRBJ1-4; possible D gene TRBD1, 5 bases. The CDR3 runs to 15 residues. Trimming pared 4 bases from V and 6 bases from J, leaving 15 bases between. From germline, CDR1 is MNHEY and CDR2 SMNVEV (reference sequence). The CDR3 protein is CASSSTLEGDEKLFF. The CDR3 DNA sequence: TGTGCCAGCAGTTCTACCCTGGAAGGGGATGAAAAACTGTTTTTT.

The chain joins TRBV11-2 to TRBJ2-3; D unresolved. CDR3 length equals 15 residues. Trimming left V 5 bases short and J 0 bases short, with 12 bases between. Germline V lookup: CDR1 SGHAT, CDR2 FQNNGV. CDR3 sequence reads: CASSPSLISTDTQYF. CDR3 coding DNA: TGTGCCAGCAGCCCTTCCTTAATAAGCACAGATACGCAGTATTTT.

V gene TRBV3-1 (or the pseudogene TRBV3-2) combines with J gene TRBJ2-7; 7 bases agree with TRBD1. The V segment lost 4 bases and the J segment 4 bases; nucleotides outside the gene matches: 10. Per germline, CDR1 LGHDT and CDR2 YNNKEL (reference sequence). CDR3 size: 15 residues. The CDR3: CASSRGQFYEYEQYF. In DNA, the CDR3 is TGTGCCAGCAGCCGGGGACAGTTCTACGAGTACGAGCAGTACTTC.